This T cell receptor beta chain was observed in a study of blood T cell repertoires in COVID-19. Across the study: From T cells, B-cell-depleted T cells, or PBMCs came the material, which was cDNA or gDNA.

Per the germline V gene, CDR1 is MDHEN and CDR2 is SYDVKM. CDR3 size: 12 residues. Trimming took 7 bases from V and 6 from J, leaving 12 bases between them. Patients of the Seattle cohort, enrolled during active infection, were followed longitudinally. Source study methods: For nucleated cells, counts were estimated from reference gene primer amplification. Measured with immunoSEQ multiplex PCR; TCRdb has only the in-frame clones, and not every one. Clone size and the V and J calls come from that table; the DNA yielded D and trimming. The sample consists of 95,000 to 150,000 clones, 92% of them appearing once.

The sample consisted of peripheral blood. The V and J genes are TRBV28 and TRBJ1-1; D possibly corresponds to TRBD1 (6 bases). This TCR derives from a man between 45 and 60 years old with COVID-19, enrolled during active disease. CDR3 in amino acids: CASTHRAPEAFF. In DNA form, the CDR3 reads TGTGCCAGCACCCACAGGGCACCTGAAGCTTTCTTT.